Following are 11 T cell receptor beta chains from one sample sequenced in a study of cytomegalovirus exposure and HLA in healthy donors. In the PCR, 60 Vbeta and 13 Jbeta primers were used. Clones were sequenced by immunoSEQ multiplex PCR, and TCRdb holds only the in-frame ones, with some missing. The sample records around 120,000 clones, 65% to 75% being singletons. The sample was PBMCs. The origin of the receptors is a woman between 45 and 60 years old in good health and CMV-seropositive.

There are a few counts of this clone. The chain is built from TRBV7-2 and TRBJ1-5; D remains ambiguous. This CDR3 is 14 amino acids long. V was trimmed by 5 bases and J by 6 bases, leaving 14 bases between them. CDR1 SGHTA and CDR2 FQGNSA come from the germline V gene. The CDR3 DNA reads as TGTGCCAGCAGCCAAGCCGCGATGAGTCAGCCCCAGCATTTT. Protein product: CASSQAAMSQPQHF.

This sequence joins TRBV27 and TRBJ2-3, with D maybe TRBD2 (5 bases). Germline V gene sequence: CDR1 MNHEY, CDR2 SMNVEV (reference sequence). V gave up 7 bases and J gave up 2 bases, with 10 bases separating them. The CDR3 length is 13 residues. The CDR3 loop reads CASTRGSTDTQYF. The CDR3 DNA reads TGTGCCAGCACGAGAGGGTCCACAGATACGCAGTATTTT.

The rearrangement uses TRBV11-3 and TRBJ2-1; a weak D match, TRBD2 (5 bases). Deletions cut 9 bases from V and 6 bases from J, with 9 bases between. CDR1 and CDR2 (germline): SGHNT, YENEEA. The CDR3 extends over 11 amino acids. CDR3 loop: CASSRGNEQFF. The DNA for the CDR3 is TGTGCCAGTAGCCGGGGCAATGAGCAGTTCTTC.

The chain recombines TRBV14 with TRBJ1-4; the D gene is possibly TRBD1 (6 bases). The V gene's germline CDR1 is SGHDN and CDR2 FVKESK. The CDR3 is 14 residues long. The V end was cut by 5 bases, the J end by 8 bases, with 15 bases between. The CDR3 sequence is CASSSQGFKEKLFF. The CDR3 DNA follows: TGTGCCAGCAGCTCGCAGGGGTTCAAGGAAAAACTGTTTTTT.

This clone showed up just once. The chain employs TRBV30 and TRBJ2-1; the D gene is possibly TRBD1 (6 bases). CDR3 length equals 15 residues. The V end lost 0 bases, the J end lost 7 bases, and 16 bases lay between the germline ends. Germline V CDR1 and CDR2: GTSNPN, SVGIG (reference sequence). The CDR3 spells CAWSVMAGVTNEQFF. CDR3 DNA sequence: TGTGCCTGGAGTGTGATGGCAGGGGTTACGAATGAGCAGTTCTTC.

The chain recombines TRBV6-5 with TRBJ1-2, with 11 bases lining up with TRBD1. CDR1 and CDR2 from the germline V gene are MNHEY and SVGAGI. This CDR3 comprises 15 residues. Unmatched junction bases numbered 5, after V lost 6 bases and J lost 2 bases. The CDR3 DNA sequence: TGTGCCAGCAGCCGGGGGGACAGGGGGAACTATGGCTACACCTTC. Its translation is CASSRGDRGNYGYTF.

The J gene is TRBJ1-4, the V gene TRBV29-1, with a tentative D call TRBD1 (5 bases). The CDR3 loop spans 13 amino acids. Looked up from germline, CDR1 is SQVTM and CDR2 is ANQGSEA. Trimming left V 2 bases short and J 8 bases short, with 12 bases between. The CDR3 DNA follows: TGCAGCGTTGAATCGGGGGGGGACGAAAAACTGTTTTTT. This sequence encodes CSVESGGDEKLFF.

The chain couples TRBV7-6 to TRBJ2-7; tentatively, D is TRBD1 (7 bases). The CDR3 contains 19 residues. Trimming stripped 5 bases from V and 1 base from J, with 27 bases between. Germline CDR1 SGHVS, CDR2 FNYEAQ. In DNA form, the CDR3 reads TGTGCCAGCAGCCCCGAGGGTTGGGGGCGGGACAGAAAATCCTACGAGCAGTACTTC. Translated: CASSPEGWGRDRKSYEQYF.

This chain links TRBV15 with TRBJ2-1, with 11 positions matching TRBD2. The CDR3 consists of 16 residues. After removal of 0 bases from V and 7 bases from J, the junction contained 5 bases not matched to a gene. Germline V CDR1 and CDR2: LNHNV, YYDKDF (reference sequence). The CDR3 bases are TGTGCCACCAGCAGAGATACTAGCGGGAGTCGAAATGAGCAGTTCTTC. This codes for CATSRDTSGSRNEQFF.

This chain joins TRBV28 and TRBJ1-3; TRBD1 agrees at 10 bases. V was pared by 4 bases and J by 1 base, with 7 bases of the junction left unmatched. Germline CDR1 MDHEN, CDR2 SYDVKM. The CDR3 sequence is 17 residues long. The CDR3 sequence is CASSSGTGVRSGNTIYF. As DNA, the CDR3 is TGTGCCAGCAGTTCCGGGACAGGGGTTCGATCTGGAAACACCATATATTTT.

The chain combines TRBV28 with TRBJ2-3, with 12 bases lining up with TRBD2. CDR1 is MDHEN, CDR2 SYDVKM, per germline. The CDR3 length is 18 residues. Losses at the gene ends were 1 base for V and 4 bases for J; bases not matched to a gene: 9. For the CDR3, the DNA is TGTGCCAGCAGTTTATCGACTAGCGGGAGTCTTAGGGCAGATACGCAGTATTTT. Protein product: CASSLSTSGSLRADTQYF.